One and the same sample provided the 2 T cell receptor beta chains below, sequenced in a study of cytomegalovirus exposure and HLA in healthy donors. The table came from immunoSEQ multiplex PCR; TCRdb's copy has only in-frame clones and leaves some out. The sample carries 90,000 to 110,000 clones, roughly 90% recorded once. The sample consisted of PBMCs. The receptors were sampled from a woman aged 18 to 35 in good health and CMV-seronegative.

CDR3 loop: CASIRGTSYNEQFF. The CDR3, as DNA: TGTGCCAGTATTCGTGGGACTAGTTACAATGAGCAGTTCTTC. The rearrangement joins TRBV5-6 to TRBJ2-1; the match to TRBD2 covers 8 bases. V shed 8 bases, J shed 4 bases, and the junction held 8 bases outside the gene matches. CDR3 length equals 14 residues. Germline CDR1 is SGHDT and CDR2 is YYEEEE.

The rearrangement uses TRBV7-2 and TRBJ2-2; D unclear. This CDR3 has 13 amino acids. Looked up from germline, CDR1 is SGHTA and CDR2 is FQGNSA. V was cut by 6 bases and J by 5 bases, with 10 bases left in between. The CDR3 coding sequence is TGTGCCAGCAGGGCGGAGCCTACCGGGGAGCTGTTTTTT. Its translation: CASRAEPTGELFF. The full variable domain, completed using reference TRBV7-2 and TRBJ2-2, is GAGVSQSPSNKVTEKGKDVELRCDPISGHTALYWYRQSLGQGLEFLIYFQGNSAPDKSGLPSDRFSAERTGGSVSTLTIQRTQQEDSAVYLCASRAEPTGELFFGEGSRLTVL.